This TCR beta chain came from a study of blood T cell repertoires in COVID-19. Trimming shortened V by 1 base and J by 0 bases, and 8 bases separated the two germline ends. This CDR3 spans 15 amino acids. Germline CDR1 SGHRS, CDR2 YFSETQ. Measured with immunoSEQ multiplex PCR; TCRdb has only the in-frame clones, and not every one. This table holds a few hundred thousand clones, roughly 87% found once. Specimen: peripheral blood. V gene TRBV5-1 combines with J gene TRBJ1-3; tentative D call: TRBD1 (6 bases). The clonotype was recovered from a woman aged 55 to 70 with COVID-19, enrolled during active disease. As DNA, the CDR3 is TGCGCCAGCAGCTTGACAGGGTCCTCTGGAAACACCATATATTTT. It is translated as CASSLTGSSGNTIYF.